This T cell receptor beta chain was observed in a study of cytomegalovirus exposure and HLA in healthy donors (dated by TCRdb to 2017 to 2019). With respect to the entire study: An earlier analysis of approximately 640 of the donors reported about 250 Gb of sequence data and 120 million or so unique TCR beta sequences from 150 million to 200 million T cells. An early release covering more than 500 HLA-typed donors comprised about 300 gigabases of sequencing data and tens of millions of unique TCR sequences. Of the roughly 400 genotyped donors, 65% to 90% fell in the genetic ancestry cluster associated with self-reported Caucasian donors. The study aimed to test whether signatures of past pathogen exposure could be identified by cataloging public T cell receptors. The study profiled the T cell repertoires of hundreds of subjects by immunosequencing and related them to cytomegalovirus serostatus. Along with the approximately 700-subject first cohort, a separate validation cohort of some 130 different subjects was used. To predict cytomegalovirus infection status, the study brought together high-throughput TCR immunosequencing, statistical association of individual TCRs with disease status, and machine learning. A later analysis re-examined previously published TCR beta repertoires from 500 to 700 donors and added high-resolution HLA genotyping to investigate patterns of TCR occurrence. In the later analysis, no new phenotypic data were used to find candidate immune exposures; instead, reliance was placed on TCR beta sequences and their occurrence across donors. In an earlier analysis of roughly 600 of the donors, high-throughput TCR beta sequencing was used to judge whether each TCR beta V gene segment behaved as functional or pseudogenic. Donor age, sex, ethnicity and CMV serostatus were collected together with the repertoire data. Genome-wide SNP genotypes for about 60% of the roughly 700 donors were used in a later genetic analysis, which treated that subset as a discovery cohort. Every discovery cohort repertoire had been produced on one sequencing platform. HLA typing covered class I and class II loci at four-digit resolution. The number of typed donors differed by locus: about 629-630 for A, B, C, DRB1 and DQB1; 500 to 550 for DQA1; over 600 for DPA1; and roughly 490 for DPB1. Because of strong linkage in the cohort, roughly five DR-DQ haplotypes were treated as single units for association and clustering. Among 300 to 500 genotyped donors of the cohort, an average of around 220,000 unique TCR beta nucleotide sequences was sequenced per donor, of which about 19% were non-productive. Paper-wide results and their limitations: A later genetic analysis associated a missense DCLRE1C variant with V-gene and J-gene trimming of TCR beta chains, and an independent cohort replicated the association. In a later analysis, several top co-occurrence clusters were reported to appear linked to parvovirus B19, influenza, CMV and Epstein-Barr virus. While some public TCRs were present in many individuals, most TCR sequences turned up only very rarely across donors. For the cohort, immune exposure information was limited to CMV serostatus. A later analysis found that most CMV-associated TCR beta chains appeared HLA-restricted, with HLA associations seemingly driven largely by CMV exposure. This cohort had only TCR beta chains sequenced, and the lack of alpha or paired-chain data limited which features could be detected. A later analysis found that HLA-associated TCR beta chains were more clonally expanded and had lower generation probabilities than equally common non-associated chains. Because some donors lacked HLA typing at each locus, the association tests relied only on the typed subset. The presence/absence analyses assumed that sequencing depth was roughly uniform across donors, and that assumption may not be true. In an earlier analysis of more than 450 of the donors, most TCR beta V segments were observed in productive rearrangements about 87% or about 30% of the time, broadly matching IMGT annotations. In a later analysis, TCR association rates were found to vary across HLA loci, with the most associated TCRs seen for DRB1 alleles and the fewest for HLA-C alleles. A cluster of highly shared sequence variants was judged likely to represent a technical artifact of the sequencing pipeline. Some IMGT-functional V segments, including TRBV6-2 and TRBV6-3, could not be distinguished by the 87-base-pair reads and were therefore excluded. Assigning TCR associations to individual alleles was difficult when HLA alleles, especially DR and DQ, strongly co-occurred. Because counts were too low, roughly 16 rarely observed V segments, including chromosome 9 orphons, were excluded from the earlier analysis of several hundred of the donors. The study listed over 150 TCR beta chains as associated with cytomegalovirus. A few of the identified cytomegalovirus-associated TCR beta chains were confirmed in vitro to be specific for cytomegalovirus antigens. According to the authors, the approach could potentially be generalized to other disease states and immunological phenotypes. In a later analysis, 16,951 TCR beta sequences were associated with specific HLA alleles at a false discovery rate of 0.05. In a later genetic analysis, fewer N-insertions in productive TCRs were reported among donors in an Asian-associated ancestry cluster than the roughly 670-donor mean. A further reported finding was that TCR beta sequences accurately predicted the HLA-A and HLA-B alleles for most subjects in the first cohort. The classifier was reported to diagnose cytomegalovirus status with high specificity and sensitivity in both the original cohort and the validation cohort. Correlated functional status among segregating V segments might be attributable to linkage disequilibrium, but an unknown experimental factor could not be ruled out.

The cohort consisted of approximately 690 healthy bone marrow donors. At the time of sampling, all cohort members were nominally healthy, though unrecorded immune exposures were likely present. The donor tested CMV seronegative, placing the donor among the 350 to 400 seronegative members of the cohort. A peripheral blood sample was collected from each donor, and TCR beta sequencing was performed on peripheral blood mononuclear cells. The Qiagen DNeasy Blood Extraction Kit was used to extract genomic DNA from the blood cell samples. Trimming leaves V shorter by 2 bases and J shorter by 6 bases, with the junction holding 19 bases beyond the gene matches. The CDR3 measures 20 amino acids from cysteine to phenylalanine. Only the CDR3 part of the read is kept: 60 bases, read in frame from the first base. Library preparation used the immunoSEQ multiplex PCR assay. For the multiplex PCR, a mixture combining 60 forward primers for TCR Vbeta segments and 13 reverse primers for TCR Jbeta segments was used. Amplification of the CDR3 region of rearranged TCR beta genes was performed with a multiplex PCR assay on genomic DNA. Amplified TCR beta libraries were sequenced as 87-base-pair reads on the Illumina HiSeq System. As for the original processing: A later analysis tallied about 77 million unique TCR beta chains across the 666 repertoires, and some 12 million of those chains were shared by two or more donors. Raw reads were error-corrected and collapsed into unique sequences by a nearest-neighbor algorithm in which closely related sequences were merged to remove PCR and sequencing errors. V, D and J gene segments were assigned by aligning CDR3 sequences to IMGT reference sequences. For a sequence to be retained, a match of at least six nucleotides was required to both a V gene segment and a J gene segment. A rearrangement counted as productive if the CDR3 had no stop codons and remained in frame with V and J, and every other rearrangement counted as non-productive. CDR3 was defined by IMGT convention, running from the second conserved V-encoded cysteine to the conserved J-encoded phenylalanine. The earlier analysis of some 600 of the donors excluded sequences that lacked an unambiguous match to a single V gene segment. An earlier analysis of a few hundred of the donors classified V segments as functional when productive rearrangements were above 56.7% and as segregating when the standard deviation between donors was above 5%. A statistical classification framework was built for diagnosing cytomegalovirus status from the catalog of TCR beta chain sequences. A later analysis assigned V and J genes by comparing TCR nucleotide sequences with IMGT/GENE-DB human TR gene sequences. The TCRdist pipeline was used in a later analysis to assign CDR3 sequences and most-parsimonious VDJ recombination scenarios. A later analysis defined each TCR beta chain by its CDR3 amino acid sequence plus V-gene family, and excluded reads lacking a unique V-gene family. As a way to deal with suspected cross-contamination and a sequencing artifact, a later analysis dropped 450 to 600 nucleotide sequences that were highly shared and had low generation probability. In a later analysis, a clonal expansion index for each public chain was calculated from normalized within-repertoire ranks of inferred template counts. A later analysis computed generation probabilities with a VDJ recombination model fitted to out-of-frame rearrangements, and checked the results against IGoR. Hypergeometric tests were used in a later analysis to score TCR-TCR, TCR-HLA and TCR-CMV co-occurrence, with a repertoire-size bias correction applied to the TCR pairs. To estimate false discovery rates, a later analysis permuted the HLA or CMV assignments 20 times. In a later analysis, co-occurring TCRs were grouped with DBSCAN, and TCRdist sequence similarity was added when clustering was performed within HLA-allele-positive subsets. Repertoires with fewer than 30,000 or more than 120,000 public chains, plus five repertoires with anomalous nucleotide sharing, were excluded from co-occurrence clustering. TCRdb stores this immuneACCESS table with in-frame sequences only. Part of the clones is absent; in the studies checked, under half of the shortfall reflects unresolved V genes, and no reason is known for the rest. That table supplies the V and J calls and clone size; D and trimming were determined from the DNA. The sample's own table lists 90,000 to 150,000 clones. Of the sample, approximately 3.9% falls within the top ten clones.

As to this clone: The antigen it binds to is not known.

This TCR was sampled from a man between 18 and 29 years old in good health and CMV-seronegative. What was sequenced was PBMCs. The receptor chain draws on TRBV5-3 and TRBJ2-2, and 10 junction bases match TRBD2. TRBV5-3 is designated an ORF whose function remains uncertain. This receptor carries the CDR3 CARSLGCEVLAGALPGELFF. The DNA is as follows: TGTGCCAGAAGCTTAGGCTGCGAAGTTCTAGCGGGAGCCCTCCCCGGGGAGCTGTTTTTT.